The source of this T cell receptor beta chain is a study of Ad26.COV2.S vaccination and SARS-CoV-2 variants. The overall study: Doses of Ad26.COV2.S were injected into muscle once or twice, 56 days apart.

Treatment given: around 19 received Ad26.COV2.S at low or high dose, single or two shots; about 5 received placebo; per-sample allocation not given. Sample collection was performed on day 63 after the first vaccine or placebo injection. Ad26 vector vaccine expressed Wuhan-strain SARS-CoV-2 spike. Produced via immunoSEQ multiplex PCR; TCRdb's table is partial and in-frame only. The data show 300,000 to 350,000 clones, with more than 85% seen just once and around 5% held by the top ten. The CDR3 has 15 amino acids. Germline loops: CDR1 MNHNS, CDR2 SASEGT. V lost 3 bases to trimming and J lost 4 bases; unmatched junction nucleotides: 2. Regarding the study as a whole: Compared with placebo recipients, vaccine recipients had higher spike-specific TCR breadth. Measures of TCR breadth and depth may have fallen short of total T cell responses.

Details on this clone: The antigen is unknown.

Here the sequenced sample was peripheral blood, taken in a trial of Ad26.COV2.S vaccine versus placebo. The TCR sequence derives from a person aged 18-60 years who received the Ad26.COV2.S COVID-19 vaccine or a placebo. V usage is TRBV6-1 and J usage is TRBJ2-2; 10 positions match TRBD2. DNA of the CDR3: TGTGCCAGCAGTGACGGACTAGCGGCCACCGGGGAGCTGTTTTTT. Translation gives CASSDGLAATGELFF.